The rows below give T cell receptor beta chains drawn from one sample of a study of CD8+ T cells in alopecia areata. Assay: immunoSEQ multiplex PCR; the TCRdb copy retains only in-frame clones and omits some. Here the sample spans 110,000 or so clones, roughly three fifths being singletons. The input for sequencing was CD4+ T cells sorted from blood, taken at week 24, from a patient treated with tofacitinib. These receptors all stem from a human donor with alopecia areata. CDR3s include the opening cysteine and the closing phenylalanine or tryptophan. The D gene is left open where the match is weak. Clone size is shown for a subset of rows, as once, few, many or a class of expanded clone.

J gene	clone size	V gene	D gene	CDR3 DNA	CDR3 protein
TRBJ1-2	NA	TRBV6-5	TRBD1	TGTGCCAGCAGTTACGGCGCCAGGGGGCTTCTCTATGGCTACACCTTC	CASSYGARGLLYGYTF
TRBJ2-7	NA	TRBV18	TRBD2	TGTGCCAGCTCACCACCGGGGCGGGGGAGCAACGAGCAGTACTTC	CASSPPGRGSNEQYF
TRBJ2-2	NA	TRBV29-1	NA	TGCAGCACCAAATCCGGGACGAACACCGGGGAGCTGTTTTTT	CSTKSGTNTGELFF
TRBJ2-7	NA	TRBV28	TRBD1	TGTGCCACCTCACAGGGGAGAGCATACGAGCAGTACTTC	CATSQGRAYEQYF
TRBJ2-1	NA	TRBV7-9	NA	TGTGCCAGCAGCTTAGTTGTGGGCAAGGTCAATGAGCAGTTCTTC	CASSLVVGKVNEQFF
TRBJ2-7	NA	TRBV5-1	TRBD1	TGCGCCAGCAGCCCGGACAGGGGGTCAAGGACCTACGAGCAGTACTTC	CASSPDRGSRTYEQYF
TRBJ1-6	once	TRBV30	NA	TGTGCCTGGGACCGGTTGAGGGCACCCCTCCACTTT	CAWDRLRAPLHF
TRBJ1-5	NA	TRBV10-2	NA	TGCGCCAGCAGGGCTCAAGGGGCGAGGCAGCCCCAGCATTTT	CASRAQGARQPQHF
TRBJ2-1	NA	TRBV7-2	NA	TGTGCCAGCAGCTCCCTCAATGAGCAGTTCTTC	CASSSLNEQFF
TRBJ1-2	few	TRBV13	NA	TGTGCCAGCAGCGACCAGGGAAATGGCTACACCTTC	CASSDQGNGYTF